This T cell receptor beta chain was profiled in a study of blood T cell repertoires in COVID-19. In the study overall: PBMCs, B-cell-depleted T cells, or T cells provided the cDNA or gDNA that made up the material.

Sequencing used immunoSEQ multiplex PCR; TCRdb keeps in-frame clones, though not all of them. The sample includes 200,000 to 250,000 clones, almost 90% seen only once; the top ten take less than 3.5%. The J segment lost 4 bases and the V segment lost 1 base, leaving 10 bases of the junction unmatched. Germline assignment: CDR1 SGHRS and CDR2 YFSETQ. The CDR3 totals 17 residues. The source is an older woman with acute or convalescent COVID-19. The chain combines TRBV5-1 with TRBJ1-4; 7 nucleotides line up with TRBD1. Sequenced material: peripheral blood. CDR3 sequence reads: CASSLPLGQGGNEKLFF. DNA of the CDR3: TGCGCCAGCAGCTTGCCCCTTGGTCAGGGGGGTAATGAAAAACTGTTTTTT.